What follows is one T cell receptor (beta chain) and its context. Its antigen is unidentified. This entry comes from a study of cytomegalovirus exposure and HLA in healthy donors. Study-wide findings and caveats: Rare TCR sequences dominated, though some public TCRs recurred in many donors. It was reportedly the case that the classifier diagnosed cytomegalovirus status with high specificity and sensitivity. Researchers counted approximately 160 TCR beta chains as cytomegalovirus-associated. The tendency of first-cohort TCR clusters to co-occur in the 110 or so validation repertoires emerged from a later analysis.

V was trimmed by 5 bases and J by 2 bases, leaving 20 bases between them. The CDR3 covers 17 residues. CDR1 and CDR2 from the germline V gene are SGHTA and FQGTGA. The protocol was immunoSEQ multiplex PCR, while the TCRdb copy is restricted to in-frame clones and leaves out a portion. The sample lists some 140,000 clones; around 88% were seen once. The source is a man aged 18 to 29 in good health and CMV-seropositive. Sequencing used PBMCs. The V call is TRBV7-3, the J call TRBJ2-3; a possible D gene is TRBD2 (6 bases). In DNA, the CDR3 is TGTGCCAGCAGCCTCACCCATCTAGCGAAGGCCACAGATACGCAGTATTTT. Its translation: CASSLTHLAKATDTQYF.